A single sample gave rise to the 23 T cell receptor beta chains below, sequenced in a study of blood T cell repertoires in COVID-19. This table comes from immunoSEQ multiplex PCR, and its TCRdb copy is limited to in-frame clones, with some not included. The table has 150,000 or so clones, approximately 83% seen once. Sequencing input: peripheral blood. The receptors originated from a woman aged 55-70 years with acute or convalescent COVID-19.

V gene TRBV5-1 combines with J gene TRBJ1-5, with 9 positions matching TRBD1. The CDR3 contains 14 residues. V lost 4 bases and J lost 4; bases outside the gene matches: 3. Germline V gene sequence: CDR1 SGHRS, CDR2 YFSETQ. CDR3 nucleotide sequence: TGCGCCAGCAGCCAGGGACAGGGAAATCAGCCCCAGCATTTT. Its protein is CASSQGQGNQPQHF.

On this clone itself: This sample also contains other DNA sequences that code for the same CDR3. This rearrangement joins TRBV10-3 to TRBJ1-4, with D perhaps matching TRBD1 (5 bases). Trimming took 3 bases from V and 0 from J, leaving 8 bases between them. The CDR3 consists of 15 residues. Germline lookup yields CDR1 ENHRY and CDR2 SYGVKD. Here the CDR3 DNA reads TGTGCCATCAGTGACGGAGGGGCAACTAATGAAAAACTGTTTTTT. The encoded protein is CAISDGGATNEKLFF.

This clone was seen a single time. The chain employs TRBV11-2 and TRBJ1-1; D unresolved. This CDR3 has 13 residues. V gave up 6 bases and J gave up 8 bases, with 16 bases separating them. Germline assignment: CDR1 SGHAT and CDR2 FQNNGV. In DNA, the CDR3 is TGTGCCAGCAGTTCAAGTCTGTCGGGGGAAGCTTTCTTT. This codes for CASSSSLSGEAFF. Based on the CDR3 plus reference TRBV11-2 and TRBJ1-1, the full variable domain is EAGVAQSPRYKIIEKRQSVAFWCNPISGHATLYWYQQILGQGPKLLIQFQNNGVVDDSQLPKDRFSAERLKGVDSTLKIQPAKLEDSAVYLCASSSSLSGEAFFGQGTRLTVV.

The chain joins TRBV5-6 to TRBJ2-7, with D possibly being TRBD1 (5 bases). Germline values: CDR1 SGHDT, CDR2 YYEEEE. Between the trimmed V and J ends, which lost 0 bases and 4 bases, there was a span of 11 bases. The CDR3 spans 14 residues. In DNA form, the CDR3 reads TGTGCCAGCAGCTTGGGCAGGGAAGGGTACGAGCAGTACTTC. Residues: CASSLGREGYEQYF.

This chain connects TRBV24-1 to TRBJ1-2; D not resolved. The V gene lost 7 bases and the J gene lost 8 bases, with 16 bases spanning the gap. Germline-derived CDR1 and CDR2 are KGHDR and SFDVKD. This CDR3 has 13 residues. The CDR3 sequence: CATRGPGDGGYTF. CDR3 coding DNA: TGTGCCACCAGGGGTCCGGGAGATGGGGGCTACACCTTC.

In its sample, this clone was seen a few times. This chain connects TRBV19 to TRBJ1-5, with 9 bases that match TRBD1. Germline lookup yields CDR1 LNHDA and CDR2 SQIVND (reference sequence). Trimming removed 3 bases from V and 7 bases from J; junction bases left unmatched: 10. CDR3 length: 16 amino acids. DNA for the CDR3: TGTGCCAGTAGTATTAGGACAGGGGTAGGTGGCCAGCCCCAGCATTTT. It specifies CASSIRTGVGGQPQHF. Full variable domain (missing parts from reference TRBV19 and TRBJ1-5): DGGITQSPKYLFRKEGQNVTLSCEQNLNHDAMYWYRQDPGQGLRLIYYSQIVNDFQKGDIAEGYSVSREKKESFPLTVTSAQKNPTAFYLCASSIRTGVGGQPQHFGDGTRLSIL.

Written as DNA, the CDR3 is TGTGCCAGTAAGCGGGGGGGCTCGGACACCGGGGAGCTGTTTTTT. It encodes CASKRGGSDTGELFF. This sequence joins TRBV7-9 and TRBJ2-2; TRBD2 matches at 10 bases. Per the germline V gene, CDR1 is SEHNR and CDR2 is FQNEAQ (reference sequence). The CDR3 covers 15 residues. Trimming cost V 9 bases and J 3 bases; bases outside gene matches: 7.

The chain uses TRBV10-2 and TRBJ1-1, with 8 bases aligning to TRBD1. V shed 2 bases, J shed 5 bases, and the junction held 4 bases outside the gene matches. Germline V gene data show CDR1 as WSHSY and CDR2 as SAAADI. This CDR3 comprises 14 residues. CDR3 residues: CASSEIRQGTEAFF. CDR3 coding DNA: TGCGCCAGCAGTGAGATTCGACAGGGGACTGAAGCTTTCTTT.

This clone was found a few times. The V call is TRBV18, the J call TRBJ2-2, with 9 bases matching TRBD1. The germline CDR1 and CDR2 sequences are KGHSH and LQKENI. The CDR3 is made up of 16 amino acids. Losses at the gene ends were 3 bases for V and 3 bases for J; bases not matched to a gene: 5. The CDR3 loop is CASSPFRDRDTGELFF. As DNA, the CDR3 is TGTGCCAGCTCACCCTTCCGGGACAGGGACACCGGGGAGCTGTTTTTT.

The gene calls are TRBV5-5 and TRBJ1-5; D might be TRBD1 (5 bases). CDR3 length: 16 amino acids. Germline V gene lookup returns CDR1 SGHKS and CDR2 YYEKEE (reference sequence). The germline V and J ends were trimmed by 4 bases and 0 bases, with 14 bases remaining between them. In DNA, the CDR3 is TGTGCCAGCAGCCCCCTACAGGCTTATAGCAATCAGCCCCAGCATTTT. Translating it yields CASSPLQAYSNQPQHF.

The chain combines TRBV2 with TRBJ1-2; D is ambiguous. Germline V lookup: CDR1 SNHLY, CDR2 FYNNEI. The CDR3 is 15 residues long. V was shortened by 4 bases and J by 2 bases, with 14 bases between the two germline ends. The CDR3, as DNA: TGTGCCAGCAGTGCTTGGGCAGGAGGGAACTATGGCTACACCTTC. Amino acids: CASSAWAGGNYGYTF.

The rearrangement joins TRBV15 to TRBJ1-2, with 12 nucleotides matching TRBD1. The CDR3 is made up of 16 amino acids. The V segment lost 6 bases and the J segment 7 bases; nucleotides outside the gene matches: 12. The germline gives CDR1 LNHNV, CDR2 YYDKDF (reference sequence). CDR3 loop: CATSPWSGTGGSGYTF. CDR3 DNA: TGTGCCACCAGTCCGTGGTCAGGGACAGGGGGCAGTGGCTACACCTTC.

This CDR3 is CASSGSGGAAGELFF. CDR3 bases: TGCGCCAGCAGTGGTAGCGGGGGGGCCGCCGGGGAGCTGTTTTTT. J is TRBJ2-2 and V is TRBV10-1; 11 bases fit TRBD2. The CDR3 contains 15 residues. CDR1 is WNHNN, CDR2 SYGVQD, per germline (reference sequence). V was pared by 4 bases and J by 6 bases, with 4 bases of the junction left unmatched.

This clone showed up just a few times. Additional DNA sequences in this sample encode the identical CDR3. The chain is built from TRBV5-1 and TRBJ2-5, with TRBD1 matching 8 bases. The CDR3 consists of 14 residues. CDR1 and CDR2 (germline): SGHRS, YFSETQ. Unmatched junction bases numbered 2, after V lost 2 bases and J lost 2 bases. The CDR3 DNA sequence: TGCGCCAGCAGCTTCGGACAGGGACAAGAGACCCAGTACTTC. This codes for CASSFGQGQETQYF.

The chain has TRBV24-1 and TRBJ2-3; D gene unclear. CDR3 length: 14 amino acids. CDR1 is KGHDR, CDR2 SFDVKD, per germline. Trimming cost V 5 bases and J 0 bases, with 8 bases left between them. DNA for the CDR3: TGTGCCACCAGTGGAGGCAGAAGCACAGATACGCAGTATTTT. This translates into CATSGGRSTDTQYF.

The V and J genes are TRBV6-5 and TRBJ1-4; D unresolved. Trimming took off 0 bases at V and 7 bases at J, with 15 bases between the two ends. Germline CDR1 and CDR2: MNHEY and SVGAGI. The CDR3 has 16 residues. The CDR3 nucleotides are TGTGCCAGCAGTTACTCGAGAGGGCTAAGTAGTGAAAAACTGTTTTTT. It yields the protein CASSYSRGLSSEKLFF.

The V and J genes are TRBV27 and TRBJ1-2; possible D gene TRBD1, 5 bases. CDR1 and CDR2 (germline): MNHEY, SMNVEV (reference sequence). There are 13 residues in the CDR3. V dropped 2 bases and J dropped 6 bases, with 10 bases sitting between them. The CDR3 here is CASSLNQGDGYTF. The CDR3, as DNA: TGTGCCAGCAGTTTAAACCAGGGCGATGGCTACACCTTC.

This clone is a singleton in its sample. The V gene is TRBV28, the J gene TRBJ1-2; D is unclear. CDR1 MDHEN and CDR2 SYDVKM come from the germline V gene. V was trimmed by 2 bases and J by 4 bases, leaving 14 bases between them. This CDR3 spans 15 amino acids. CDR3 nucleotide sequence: TGTGCCAGCAGTTTAAGTGCAGGAAGGATCTATGGCTACACCTTC. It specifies CASSLSAGRIYGYTF.

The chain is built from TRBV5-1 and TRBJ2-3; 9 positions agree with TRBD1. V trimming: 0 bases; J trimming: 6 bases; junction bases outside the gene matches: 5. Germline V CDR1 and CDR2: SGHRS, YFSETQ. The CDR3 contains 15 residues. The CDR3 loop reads CASSLGDRAEDTQYF. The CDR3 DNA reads TGCGCCAGCAGCTTGGGGGACAGGGCTGAGGATACGCAGTATTTT.

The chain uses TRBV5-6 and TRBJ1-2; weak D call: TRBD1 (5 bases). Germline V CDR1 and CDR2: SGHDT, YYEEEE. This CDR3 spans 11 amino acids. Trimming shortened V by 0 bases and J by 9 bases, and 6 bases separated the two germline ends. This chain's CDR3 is CASSLEGSYTF. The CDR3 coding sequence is TGTGCCAGCAGCTTGGAGGGGAGCTACACCTTC.

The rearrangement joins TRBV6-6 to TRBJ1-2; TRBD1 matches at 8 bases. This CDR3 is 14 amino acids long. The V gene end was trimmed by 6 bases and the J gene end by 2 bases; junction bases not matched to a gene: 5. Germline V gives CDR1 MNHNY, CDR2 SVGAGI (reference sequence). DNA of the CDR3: TGTGCCAGCAGCCGACAGGGGAGCAACTATGGCTACACCTTC. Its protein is CASSRQGSNYGYTF.

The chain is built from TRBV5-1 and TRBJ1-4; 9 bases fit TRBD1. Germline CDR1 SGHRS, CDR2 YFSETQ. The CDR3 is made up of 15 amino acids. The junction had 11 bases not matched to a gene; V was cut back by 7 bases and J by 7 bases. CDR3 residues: CASAGQGIDGEKLFF. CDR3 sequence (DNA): TGCGCCAGCGCGGGACAGGGTATCGATGGTGAAAAACTGTTTTTT.

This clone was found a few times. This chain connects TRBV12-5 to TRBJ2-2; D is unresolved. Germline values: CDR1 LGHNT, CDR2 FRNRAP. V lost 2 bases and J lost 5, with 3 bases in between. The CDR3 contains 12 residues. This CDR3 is CASGLSTGELFF. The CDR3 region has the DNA TGTGCTAGTGGTTTGTCGACCGGGGAGCTGTTTTTT.